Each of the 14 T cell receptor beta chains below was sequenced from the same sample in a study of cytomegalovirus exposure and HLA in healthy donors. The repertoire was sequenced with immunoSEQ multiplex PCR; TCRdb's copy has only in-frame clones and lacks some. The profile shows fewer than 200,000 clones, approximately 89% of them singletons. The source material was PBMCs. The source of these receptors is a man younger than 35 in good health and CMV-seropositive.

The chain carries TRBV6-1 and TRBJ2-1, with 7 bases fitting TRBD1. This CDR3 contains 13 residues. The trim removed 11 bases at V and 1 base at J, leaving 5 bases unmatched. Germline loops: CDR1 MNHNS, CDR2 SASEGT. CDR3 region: CAATGFSYNEQFF. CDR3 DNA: TGTGCCGCGACAGGGTTTTCCTACAATGAGCAGTTCTTC.

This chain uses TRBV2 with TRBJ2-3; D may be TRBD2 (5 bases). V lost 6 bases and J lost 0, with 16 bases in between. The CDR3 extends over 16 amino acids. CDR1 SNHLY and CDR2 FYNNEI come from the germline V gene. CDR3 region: CASRAGITLSTDTQYF. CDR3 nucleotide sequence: TGTGCCAGCAGGGCCGGGATCACCCTGAGCACAGATACGCAGTATTTT.

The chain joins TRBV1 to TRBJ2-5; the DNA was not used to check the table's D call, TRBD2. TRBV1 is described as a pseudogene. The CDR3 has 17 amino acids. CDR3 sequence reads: CTSSLQGGLADQETQYF. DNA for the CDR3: TGCACCAGCAGCCTCCAGGGAGGGCTAGCGGACCAAGAGACCCAGTACTTC.

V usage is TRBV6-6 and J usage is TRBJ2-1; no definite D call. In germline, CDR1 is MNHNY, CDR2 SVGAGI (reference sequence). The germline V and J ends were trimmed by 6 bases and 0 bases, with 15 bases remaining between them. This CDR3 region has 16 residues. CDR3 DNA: TGTGCCAGCAGACCCCGTCGGAGTAGCTCCTACAATGAGCAGTTCTTC. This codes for CASRPRRSSSYNEQFF.

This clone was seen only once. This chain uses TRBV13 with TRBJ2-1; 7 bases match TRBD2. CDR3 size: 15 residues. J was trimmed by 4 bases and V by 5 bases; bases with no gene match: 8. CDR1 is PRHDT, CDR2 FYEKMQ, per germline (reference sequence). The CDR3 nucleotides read TGTGCCAGCAGCCTTCTAGCGGACCCTTACAATGAGCAGTTCTTC. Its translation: CASSLLADPYNEQFF.

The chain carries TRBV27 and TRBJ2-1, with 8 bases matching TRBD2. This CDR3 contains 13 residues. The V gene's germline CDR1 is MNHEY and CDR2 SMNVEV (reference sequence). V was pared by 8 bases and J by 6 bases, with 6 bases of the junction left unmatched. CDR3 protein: CASREGGSNEQFF. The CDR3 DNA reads TGTGCCAGCCGGGAGGGGGGTTCCAATGAGCAGTTCTTC.

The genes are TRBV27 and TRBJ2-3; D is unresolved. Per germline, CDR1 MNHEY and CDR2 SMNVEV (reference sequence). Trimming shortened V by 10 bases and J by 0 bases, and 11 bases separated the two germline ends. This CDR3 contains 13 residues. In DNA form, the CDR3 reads TGTGCCATCATAGACTCTAGCACAGATACGCAGTATTTT. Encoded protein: CAIIDSSTDTQYF.

The CDR3 bases are TGTGCCAGCAGCTCGGGCCAGGACAGGGGGCCGAACACCGGGGAGCTGTTTTTT. This sequence encodes CASSSGQDRGPNTGELFF. The chain employs TRBV7-9 and TRBJ2-2; 11 positions agree with TRBD1. This CDR3 region has 18 residues. V lost 4 bases to trimming and J lost 0 bases; unmatched junction nucleotides: 7. CDR1 SEHNR and CDR2 FQNEAQ come from the germline V gene (reference sequence).

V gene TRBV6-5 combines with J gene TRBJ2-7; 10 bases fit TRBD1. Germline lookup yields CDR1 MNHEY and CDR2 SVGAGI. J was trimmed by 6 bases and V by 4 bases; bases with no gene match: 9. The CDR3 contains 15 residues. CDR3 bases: TGTGCCAGCAGTTCCCGGACAGGGGGGCGCGCCGAGCAGTACTTC. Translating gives CASSSRTGGRAEQYF.

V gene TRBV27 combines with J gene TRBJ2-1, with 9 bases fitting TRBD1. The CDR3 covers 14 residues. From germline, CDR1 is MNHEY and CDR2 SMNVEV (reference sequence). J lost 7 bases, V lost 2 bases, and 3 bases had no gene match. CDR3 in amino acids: CASSLGDRVNEQFF. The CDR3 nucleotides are TGTGCCAGCAGTTTAGGGGACAGGGTAAATGAGCAGTTCTTC.

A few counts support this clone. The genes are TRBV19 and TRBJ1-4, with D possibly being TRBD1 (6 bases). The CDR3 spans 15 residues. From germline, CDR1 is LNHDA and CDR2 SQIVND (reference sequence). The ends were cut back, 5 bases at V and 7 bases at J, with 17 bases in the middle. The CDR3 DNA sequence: TGTGCCAGTAGTCTCAGGGGCGAAGGGTTTGAAAAACTGTTTTTT. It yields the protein CASSLRGEGFEKLFF.

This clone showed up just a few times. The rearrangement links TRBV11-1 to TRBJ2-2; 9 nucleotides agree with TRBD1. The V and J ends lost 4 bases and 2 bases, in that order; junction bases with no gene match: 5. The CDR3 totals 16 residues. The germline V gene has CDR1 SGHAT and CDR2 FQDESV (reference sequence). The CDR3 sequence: CASSSHRGRNTGELFF. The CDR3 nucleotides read TGTGCCAGCAGCTCACACAGGGGGCGTAACACCGGGGAGCTGTTTTTT. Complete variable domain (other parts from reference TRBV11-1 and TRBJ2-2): EAEVAQSPRYKITEKSQAVAFWCDPISGHATLYWYRQILGQGPELLVQFQDESVVDDSQLPKDRFSAERLKGVDSTLKIQPAELGDSAMYLCASSSHRGRNTGELFFGEGSRLTVL.

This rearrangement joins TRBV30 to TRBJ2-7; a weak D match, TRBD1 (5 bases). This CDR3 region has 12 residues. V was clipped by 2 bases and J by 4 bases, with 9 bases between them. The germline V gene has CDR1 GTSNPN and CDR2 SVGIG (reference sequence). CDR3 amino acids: CAWSQDKYEQYF. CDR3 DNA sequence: TGTGCCTGGAGTCAGGACAAATACGAGCAGTACTTC.

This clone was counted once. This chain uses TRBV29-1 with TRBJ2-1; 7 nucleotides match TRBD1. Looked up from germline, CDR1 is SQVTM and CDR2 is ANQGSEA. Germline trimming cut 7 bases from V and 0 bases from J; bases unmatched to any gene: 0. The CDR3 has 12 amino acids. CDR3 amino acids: CSGDSSYNEQFF. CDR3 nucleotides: TGCAGCGGGGACAGCTCCTACAATGAGCAGTTCTTC.